This entry is about one T cell receptor (beta chain). This specimen belongs to a study of blood T cell repertoires in COVID-19. This CDR3 spans 16 amino acids. V was clipped by 4 bases and J by 6 bases; unmatched bases: 10. In germline, CDR1 is LGHDT, CDR2 YNNKEL (reference sequence). TCRdb's table, derived via immunoSEQ multiplex PCR, lists solely in-frame clones and lacks some. The table lists 150,000 to 200,000 clones, roughly 80% of them singletons. This chain joins TRBV3-1 (or the pseudogene TRBV3-2) and TRBJ2-2; TRBD2 agrees at 8 bases. This clonotype was sampled from a man over 45 who had recovered from COVID-19. Sequencing was carried out using PBMCs or T cells enriched from blood (not recorded which). The CDR3 region is CASSLLGGGHPGELFF. Written as DNA, the CDR3 is TGTGCCAGCAGCCTTCTAGGCGGGGGGCATCCCGGGGAGCTGTTTTTT.